What follows are 4 T cell receptor beta chains derived from one specimen sequenced in a study of T cell changes during pregnancy in multiple sclerosis. Sequencing was performed with immunoSEQ multiplex PCR; in TCRdb, only in-frame clones are kept and a portion is missing. The sample lists 98,000 or so clones, approximately 93% seen once, with around 0.99% in the top ten. Sequencing used peripheral blood, obtained after pregnancy. These receptors all stem from a female donor with multiple sclerosis, enrolled in a pregnancy study.

A single count supports this clone. The chain has TRBV19 and TRBJ1-3; D is possibly TRBD1 (5 bases). V was clipped by 3 bases and J by 3 bases, with 15 bases between them. The CDR3 consists of 16 residues. Per the germline V gene, CDR1 is LNHDA and CDR2 is SQIVND (reference sequence). The DNA of the CDR3 is TGTGCCAGTAGTATGGGACTCCCAGAGGTTGGAAACACCATATATTTT. Translated: CASSMGLPEVGNTIYF.

This clone was counted once. The rearrangement uses TRBV19 and TRBJ2-2; TRBD2 matches at 7 bases. Per the germline V gene, CDR1 is LNHDA and CDR2 is SQIVND (reference sequence). The CDR3 consists of 14 residues. J gave up 3 bases and V 6 bases, and 4 bases lay outside the gene matches. CDR3 sequence (DNA): TGTGCCAGTAGAACGGGACTATACACCGGGGAGCTGTTTTTT. Residues: CASRTGLYTGELFF. Complete variable domain (other parts from reference TRBV19 and TRBJ2-2): DGGITQSPKYLFRKEGQNVTLSCEQNLNHDAMYWYRQDPGQGLRLIYYSQIVNDFQKGDIAEGYSVSREKKESFPLTVTSAQKNPTAFYLCASRTGLYTGELFFGEGSRLTVL.

The chain combines TRBV13 with TRBJ2-3; tentatively, D is TRBD2 (5 bases). V lost 0 bases and J 5 bases, leaving 9 bases between the germline ends. This CDR3 is built from 14 residues. Germline CDR1 reads PRHDT; CDR2 reads FYEKMQ (reference sequence). The CDR3 DNA reads TGTGCCAGCAGCTTAGGGGAGGCGGGAGATACGCAGTATTTT. Translated, it gives CASSLGEAGDTQYF.

The gene calls are TRBV15 and TRBJ2-1; 9 bases align to TRBD1. The CDR3 extends over 17 amino acids. Germline V gene sequence: CDR1 LNHNV, CDR2 YYDKDF (reference sequence). V lost 0 bases to trimming and J lost 8 bases; unmatched junction nucleotides: 11. The CDR3 reads CATSRESTGTGRDEQFF. CDR3 sequence (DNA): TGTGCCACCAGCAGAGAATCCACCGGGACAGGGAGAGATGAGCAGTTCTTC.